The TCR beta chain under discussion was sequenced for a study of T cells in Graves' hyperthyroidism and ophthalmopathy. A lack of ophthalmopathy progression within 18 months defined stable Graves' hyperthyroidism. This clonotype came up many times. Researchers took RNA transcripts and amplified the TCR beta CDR3 regions from them. Carried out on the TCR CDR3, a first-round RT-PCR used the HTBI primer set. TCRdb redid the calling of the multiplex PCR reads with MiXCR, one entry per CDR3 protein. The sample includes about 420,000 distinct CDR3 sequences, approximately 14% of them seen just once. In germline, CDR1 is MNHEY, CDR2 SMNVEV (reference sequence). Trimming shortened V by 2 bases and J by 4 bases, and 14 bases separated the two germline ends. CDR3 length: 15 amino acids.

This sequence was found in a woman between 18 and 29 years old with Graves' hyperthyroidism. The rearrangement uses TRBV27 and TRBJ2-5; D is unclear. Sequencing was carried out using blood. The CDR3 DNA reads TGTGCCAGCAGTTTAACTTCGCGTTCGGGAGAGACCCAGTACTTC. It translates to CASSLTSRSGETQYF.